The next 27 T cell receptor beta chains were all read from a single sample in a study of cytomegalovirus exposure and HLA in healthy donors. Sequencing was performed with immunoSEQ multiplex PCR; in TCRdb, only in-frame clones are kept and a portion is missing. The table lists tens of thousands of clones, less than 96% of them singletons, with 1.6% in the top ten. The sequencing sample was made of PBMCs. These receptors originate from a man between 18 and 29 years old in good health and CMV-seropositive.

This clone was seen just once. V is TRBV5-1 and J is TRBJ2-2; 13 nucleotides match TRBD2. Germline V gene data show CDR1 as SGHRS and CDR2 as YFSETQ. The J segment lost 4 bases and the V segment lost 7 bases, leaving 13 bases of the junction unmatched. The length of the CDR3 is 18 residues. The CDR3 region has the DNA TGCGCCAGCCGTCCCCTACTAGCGGGAGGGCCTACCACCGGGGAGCTGTTTTTT. Protein sequence: CASRPLLAGGPTTGELFF.

This clone was recorded once. This chain joins TRBV4-2 and TRBJ2-2; 9 bases map to TRBD2. The CDR3 length is 17 residues. V dropped 7 bases and J dropped 5; count of bases not matched to a gene: 14. Germline V CDR1 and CDR2: LGHNA, YNFKEQ. CDR3 residues: CASTVAGGPSLTGELFF. CDR3 coding DNA: TGTGCCAGCACGGTGGCGGGAGGGCCGAGTTTGACCGGGGAGCTGTTTTTT.

The J gene is TRBJ1-2, the V gene TRBV2, with D uncertain. The CDR3 is 10 amino acids. Germline loops: CDR1 SNHLY, CDR2 FYNNEI. Trimming took off 7 bases at V and 4 bases at J, with 4 bases between the two ends. This CDR3 reads CASMSYGYTF. DNA of the CDR3: TGTGCCAGCATGAGCTATGGCTACACCTTC.

The table lists this clone with a count of one. Other DNA sequences within the sample encode an identical CDR3. The J gene is TRBJ2-3, the V gene TRBV11-2; 10 positions agree with TRBD2. The CDR3 length is 15 residues. The germline V gene encodes CDR1 SGHAT and CDR2 FQNNGV. V was clipped by 1 base and J by 3 bases; unmatched bases: 1. The CDR3 DNA reads TGTGCCAGCAGCTTAGTACTAGCGGGAACAGATACGCAGTATTTT. It encodes CASSLVLAGTDTQYF.

The CDR3 sequence is CASSYRTGSAYEQYF. As DNA, the CDR3 is TGTGCCAGCAGTTATCGGACAGGGAGCGCCTACGAGCAGTACTTC. The chain joins TRBV27 to TRBJ2-7; 8 positions agree with TRBD1. This CDR3 spans 15 amino acids. Germline V gives CDR1 MNHEY, CDR2 SMNVEV (reference sequence). Unmatched junction bases numbered 7, after V lost 4 bases and J lost 2 bases.

The J gene is TRBJ1-1, the V gene TRBV28; D is undetermined. V lost 5 bases and J lost 1, with 14 bases in between. This CDR3 spans 15 amino acids. Germline assignment: CDR1 MDHEN and CDR2 SYDVKM. The CDR3 sequence is CASSPHSRPNTEAFF. Here the CDR3 DNA reads TGTGCCAGCAGTCCACACAGCCGCCCGAACACTGAAGCTTTCTTT.

V usage is TRBV30 and J usage is TRBJ1-2; no clear D gene. The CDR3 length is 15 residues. Between the trimmed V and J ends, which lost 6 bases and 1 base, there was a span of 18 bases. Germline V gives CDR1 GTSNPN, CDR2 SVGIG (reference sequence). The CDR3 DNA sequence: TGTGCCTGCACACCTTATTCCTCTGTTAACTATGGCTACACCTTC. The encoded protein is CACTPYSSVNYGYTF.

The chain combines TRBV11-1 with TRBJ2-5; TRBD2 matches at 8 bases. The CDR3 consists of 15 residues. Germline values: CDR1 SGHAT, CDR2 FQDESV (reference sequence). Trimming cost V 3 bases and J 1 base; bases outside gene matches: 4. The CDR3 sequence: CASSFGGAFQETQYF. The DNA for the CDR3 is TGTGCCAGCAGCTTCGGGGGGGCCTTCCAAGAGACCCAGTACTTC.

The chain carries TRBV28 and TRBJ2-5, with 7 bases identical to TRBD2. V was clipped by 7 bases and J by 0 bases; unmatched bases: 5. The CDR3 spans 14 residues. Germline assignment: CDR1 MDHEN and CDR2 SYDVKM. The CDR3 region has the DNA TGTGCCAGCATCAGAAGCGGGAACCAAGAGACCCAGTACTTC. This codes for CASIRSGNQETQYF.

The CDR3 region has the DNA TGCGCCAGCAGTGTAGAGGGGGCCTATGGCTACACCTTC. It specifies CASSVEGAYGYTF. The rearrangement uses TRBV10-1 and TRBJ1-2; TRBD1 aligns across 7 bases. The junction had 3 bases not matched to a gene; V was cut back by 4 bases and J by 4 bases. This CDR3 comprises 13 residues. Germline V gene sequence: CDR1 WNHNN, CDR2 SYGVQD (reference sequence).

This rearrangement joins TRBV14 to TRBJ2-7; maybe TRBD2 (5 bases). This CDR3 contains 14 residues. Germline V gene data show CDR1 as SGHDN and CDR2 as FVKESK. Trimming shortened V by 0 bases and J by 3 bases, and 9 bases separated the two germline ends. The CDR3 coding sequence is TGTGCCAGCAGCCAAGATCCCAGCGGCTACGAGCAGTACTTC. It specifies CASSQDPSGYEQYF.

The V call is TRBV7-9, the J call TRBJ2-5; the match to TRBD2 covers 8 bases. V trimming: 0 bases; J trimming: 9 bases; junction bases outside the gene matches: 6. The CDR3 has 14 residues. Germline V gene lookup returns CDR1 SEHNR and CDR2 FQNEAQ (reference sequence). The CDR3 spells CASSLAGLRGAQYF. CDR3 DNA: TGTGCCAGCAGCTTAGCGGGGCTGCGGGGGGCCCAGTACTTC.

The chain combines TRBV27 with TRBJ2-5, with D uncertain. The CDR3 is made up of 14 amino acids. With 4 bases removed from V and 5 bases from J, the gap between germline ends came to 14 bases. Germline V gene sequence: CDR1 MNHEY, CDR2 SMNVEV (reference sequence). CDR3 sequence: CASSSRPRQETQYF. The CDR3 DNA sequence: TGTGCCAGCAGTTCAAGACCGCGGCAGGAGACCCAGTACTTC.

This sequence joins TRBV10-3 and TRBJ2-7; 7 bases align to TRBD1. The CDR3 runs 15 residues. After removal of 3 bases from V and 7 bases from J, the junction contained 12 bases not matched to a gene. Germline assignment: CDR1 ENHRY and CDR2 SYGVKD. The CDR3, as DNA: TGTGCCATCAGTGATCCGGGACAGTCTTCGGTTGAGCAGTACTTC. This codes for CAISDPGQSSVEQYF.

The V and J genes are TRBV14 and TRBJ2-2, with D perhaps matching TRBD1 (6 bases). Germline V gene lookup returns CDR1 SGHDN and CDR2 FVKESK. Trimming shortened V by 8 bases and J by 1 base, and 14 bases separated the two germline ends. CDR3 size: 15 residues. CDR3 nucleotide sequence: TGTGCCAGCTCTGCCGGGACAAAGAACACCGGGGAGCTGTTTTTT. Translation gives CASSAGTKNTGELFF.

The chain links TRBV2 to TRBJ1-5; a weak D match, TRBD1 (5 bases). The CDR3 consists of 14 residues. Germline V CDR1 and CDR2: SNHLY, FYNNEI. The V and J ends lost 5 bases and 3 bases respectively, with 11 bases between them. In DNA form, the CDR3 reads TGTGCCAGCAGTTCTGACAGCTTCAATCAGCCCCAGCATTTT. It encodes CASSSDSFNQPQHF.

This chain links TRBV18 with TRBJ2-3; the D is unclear. The CDR3 runs 13 residues. Germline values: CDR1 KGHSH, CDR2 LQKENI. Trimming removed 3 bases at V and 5 bases at J, with 9 bases between. The CDR3 sequence is CASSPVRLDTQYF. CDR3 DNA: TGTGCCAGCTCACCGGTCCGACTAGATACGCAGTATTTT.

The genes are TRBV30 and TRBJ2-3; the D gene is possibly TRBD1 (5 bases). Per the germline V gene, CDR1 is GTSNPN and CDR2 is SVGIG (reference sequence). There are 15 residues in the CDR3. The V end lost 7 bases, the J end lost 2 bases, and 19 bases lay between the germline ends. The CDR3 here is CAYAPQGWLTDTQYF. The CDR3 DNA follows: TGTGCCTATGCGCCCCAGGGATGGCTCACAGATACGCAGTATTTT.

This clone was detected only once. The rearrangement uses TRBV19 and TRBJ1-5; tentative D call: TRBD1 (6 bases). Trimming stripped 8 bases from V and 12 bases from J, with 14 bases between. Germline CDR1 and CDR2: LNHDA and SQIVND (reference sequence). This CDR3 is 11 amino acids long. CDR3 nucleotides: TGTGCCAGTTCTACAACAGGGAACCAGCATTTT. Protein: CASSTTGNQHF.

The chain recombines TRBV5-8 with TRBJ2-5; 9 nucleotides match TRBD2. Per the germline V gene, CDR1 is SGHTS and CDR2 is YDEGEE. J lost 2 bases, V lost 4 bases, and 9 bases had no gene match. The CDR3 covers 16 residues. The CDR3 protein is CASSGLRTSEQETQYF. The CDR3 coding sequence is TGTGCCAGCAGCGGGTTACGGACTAGCGAGCAAGAGACCCAGTACTTC.

For the CDR3, the DNA is TGTGCCACGTCAGGCGGCGCGGGTCCTTACGAGCAGTACTTC. It specifies CATSGGAGPYEQYF. V usage is TRBV19 and J usage is TRBJ2-7, with D perhaps matching TRBD2 (5 bases). Trimming removed 10 bases from V and 4 bases from J, with 20 bases in between. The length of the CDR3 is 14 residues. CDR1 is LNHDA and CDR2 is SQIVND in the germline V gene (reference sequence).

The rearrangement uses TRBV4-1 and TRBJ1-1; D is unclear. The V gene lost 4 bases and the J gene lost 1 base, with 13 bases spanning the gap. CDR3 size: 15 residues. Per germline, CDR1 MGHRA and CDR2 YSYEKL. CDR3 nucleotide sequence: TGCGCCAGCAGCCTAGAAGGAGCACAGAACACTGAAGCTTTCTTT. Encoded protein: CASSLEGAQNTEAFF.

The V and J genes are TRBV27 and TRBJ2-1; 8 bases line up with TRBD2. Per germline, CDR1 MNHEY and CDR2 SMNVEV (reference sequence). This CDR3 is 15 amino acids long. V shed 2 bases, J shed 8 bases, and the junction held 8 bases outside the gene matches. CDR3 in DNA: TGTGCCAGCAGTTTAGTGGGACTAGTTAAAGATGAGCAGTTCTTC. It yields the protein CASSLVGLVKDEQFF.

The rearrangement uses TRBV29-1 and TRBJ1-2, with D unresolved. Trimming stripped 2 bases from V and 8 bases from J, with 3 bases between. The CDR3 contains 9 residues. CDR1 and CDR2 from the germline V gene are SQVTM and ANQGSEA. The CDR3 protein is CSVESGYTF. DNA for the CDR3: TGCAGCGTTGAATCGGGCTACACCTTC. Filled out from reference TRBV29-1 and TRBJ1-2, the complete variable domain reads SAVISQKPSRDICQRGTSLTIQCQVDSQVTMMFWYRQQPGQSLTLIATANQGSEATYESGFVIDKFPISRPNLTFSTLTVSNMSPEDSSIYLCSVESGYTFGSGTRLTVV.

The rearrangement joins TRBV19 to TRBJ2-7, with D possibly TRBD1 on 6 matching bases. Germline CDR1 is LNHDA and CDR2 is SQIVND (reference sequence). The V and J ends lost 1 base and 5 bases respectively, with 12 bases between them. The CDR3 contains 14 residues. The CDR3 DNA reads as TGTGCCAGTAGTATAGTGGGGGCAAAGGACGAGCAGTACTTC. This gives the protein CASSIVGAKDEQYF.

The rearrangement links TRBV18 to TRBJ2-7; D is uncertain. The CDR3 is made up of 14 amino acids. Trimming shortened V by 5 bases and J by 6 bases, and 17 bases separated the two germline ends. The germline V gene has CDR1 KGHSH and CDR2 LQKENI. DNA for the CDR3: TGTGCCAGCTCATCGCGCAGCCGCCCGGGCGAGCAGTACTTC. Translating gives CASSSRSRPGEQYF.

The gene calls are TRBV19 and TRBJ2-7, with D perhaps TRBD1 (5 bases). Germline CDR1 LNHDA, CDR2 SQIVND (reference sequence). The V and J ends lost 10 bases and 9 bases respectively, with 25 bases between them. CDR3 size: 14 residues. The CDR3 region has the DNA TGTGCCACCTCCCCCAGACAGCGCTCTACGGGGCAGTACTTC. It specifies CATSPRQRSTGQYF.